The clone carrying this T cell receptor (beta chain) was counted a few times. This entry is derived from a study of PD-1 blockade in classical Hodgkin lymphoma. Relapses following autologous stem cell transplantation were seen in all patients, with brentuximab vedotin exposure varying. TCRdb's copy holds only in-frame clones and misses some; the assay was immunoSEQ multiplex PCR. The sample lists 24,000 or so clones, about 86% seen once, with about 20% in the top ten. This CDR3 is built from 16 residues. J gave up 5 bases and V 4 bases, and 15 bases lay outside the gene matches. CDR1 and CDR2 (germline): SGHRS, YFSETQ.

The chain is built from TRBV5-1 and TRBJ2-7; 7 nucleotides line up with TRBD1. This clonotype was obtained from a human donor with classical Hodgkin lymphoma. The material sequenced was peripheral blood mononuclear cells (PBMCs), taken before the second cycle of nivolumab. The CDR3 DNA reads as TGCGCCAGCAGCGACTCTTTTACCGGGACAGAAGACGAGCAGTACTTC. It specifies CASSDSFTGTEDEQYF. The whole variable domain, filled in from reference TRBV5-1 and TRBJ2-7, reads KAGVTQTPRYLIKTRGQQVTLSCSPISGHRSVSWYQQTPGQGLQFLFEYFSETQRNKGNFPGRFSGRQFSNSRSEMNVSTLELGDSALYLCASSDSFTGTEDEQYFGPGTRLTVT.